This record concerns one TCR beta chain sequence. Its specificity is unknown. The data stem from a study of T cell responses to AZD1222 COVID-19 vaccine. Trimming removed 4 bases at V and 3 bases at J, with 13 bases between. Germline V gene lookup returns CDR1 SGHKS and CDR2 YYEKEE (reference sequence). This CDR3 has 14 amino acids. TCRdb keeps only in-frame clones here, not all; method: immunoSEQ multiplex PCR. The sample consists of 140,000 or so clones, approximately 91% of them appearing once. Study-level findings and limits: With dominance at 160-218 and 743-854, vaccine-associated CD4 TCRs spanned spike. Only a handful of individuals given AZD1222 were seropositive at baseline. There were mostly white British donors and more females than males, and clonal diversity was possibly underestimated.

The rearrangement links TRBV5-5 to TRBJ1-1, with a weak D call TRBD1 (6 bases). This receptor was identified in an adult who received the AZD1222 COVID-19 vaccine. The source material was peripheral blood, sampled 28 days after the second AZD1222 dose. The CDR3 coding sequence is TGTGCCAGCAGCGCGGGGGGCCGGTACACTGAAGCTTTCTTT. Its protein is CASSAGGRYTEAFF.